The next 11 T cell receptor beta chains were all read from a single sample in a study of blood T cell repertoires in COVID-19. Produced via immunoSEQ multiplex PCR; TCRdb's table is partial and in-frame only. This sample yields about 250,000 clones, of which 86% are seen a single time; 5.5% to 6.5% belongs to the top ten. Source material: peripheral blood. The receptor set was obtained from an elderly woman with COVID-19, enrolled during active disease.

V gene TRBV7-9 combines with J gene TRBJ1-1, with D possibly TRBD1 on 5 matching bases. The CDR3 loop spans 14 amino acids. Trimming removed 1 base from V and 6 bases from J, with 12 bases in between. Germline assignment: CDR1 SEHNR and CDR2 FQNEAQ (reference sequence). CDR3 residues: CASSLVQGRSEAFF. CDR3 DNA sequence: TGTGCCAGCAGCTTAGTCCAGGGCCGGTCTGAAGCTTTCTTT.

The chain uses TRBV24-1 and TRBJ2-6, with TRBD1 matching 7 bases. CDR3 length: 19 residues. CDR1 is KGHDR and CDR2 is SFDVKD in the germline V gene. The junction had 8 bases not matched to a gene; V was cut back by 1 base and J by 0 bases. The CDR3 nucleotides read TGTGCCACCAGTGATTTCGGGACAGCCGCTAACTCTGGGGCCAACGTCCTGACTTTC. Translating it yields CATSDFGTAANSGANVLTF.

This clone was detected only once. The gene calls are TRBV7-9 and TRBJ1-4; the D gene is possibly TRBD1 (5 bases). V was cut by 2 bases and J by 9 bases, with 10 bases left in between. The germline gives CDR1 SEHNR, CDR2 FQNEAQ (reference sequence). This CDR3 contains 13 residues. CDR3 in amino acids: CASSLSGIQKLFF. As DNA, the CDR3 is TGTGCCAGCAGCTTATCAGGGATCCAAAAACTGTTTTTT.

The rearrangement uses TRBV28 and TRBJ2-1, with 8 bases that match TRBD1. From germline, CDR1 is MDHEN and CDR2 SYDVKM. The CDR3 extends over 16 amino acids. The ends lost 11 bases at V and 3 bases at J; junction bases unmatched: 15. Written as DNA, the CDR3 is TGTGCCGCCCGGCCCACAGGGGGAGGTCGCTACAATGAGCAGTTCTTC. It translates to CAARPTGGGRYNEQFF.

This clone was seen many times. This chain connects TRBV4-1 to TRBJ1-6; D gene uncertain. Looked up from germline, CDR1 is MGHRA and CDR2 is YSYEKL. The CDR3 covers 13 residues. Trimming took 4 bases from V and 6 from J, leaving 7 bases between them. The CDR3 sequence: CASSPPFNSPLHF. DNA of the CDR3: TGCGCCAGCAGCCCTCCTTTTAATTCACCCCTCCACTTT.

This clone was found a few times. The rearrangement links TRBV3-1 (or the pseudogene TRBV3-2) to TRBJ1-4; 8 nucleotides match TRBD1. After removal of 4 bases from V and 4 bases from J, the junction contained 5 bases not matched to a gene. Germline CDR1 and CDR2: LGHDT and YNNKEL (reference sequence). The CDR3 loop spans 15 amino acids. The CDR3 DNA reads TGTGCCAGCAGCCCTACAGGGGGGTTTAATGAAAAACTGTTTTTT. Amino acids: CASSPTGGFNEKLFF.

The chain has TRBV2 and TRBJ1-6, with D perhaps matching TRBD1 (6 bases). Germline V gives CDR1 SNHLY, CDR2 FYNNEI. The CDR3 has 17 amino acids. The V gene lost 0 bases and the J gene lost 6 bases, with 15 bases spanning the gap. DNA for the CDR3: TGTGCCAGCAGTGAAGCCGGTCGGACAGCCCCTAATTCACCCCTCCACTTT. Translation: CASSEAGRTAPNSPLHF.

The chain has TRBV5-5 and TRBJ1-4; 9 nucleotides match TRBD1. The CDR3 is 15 amino acids. Germline lookup yields CDR1 SGHKS and CDR2 YYEKEE (reference sequence). Trimming removed 4 bases from V and 6 bases from J; junction bases left unmatched: 7. The CDR3 spells CASSLLTGGDEKLFF. CDR3 coding DNA: TGTGCCAGCAGCCTCCTGACAGGGGGAGATGAAAAACTGTTTTTT. Complete variable domain (other parts from reference TRBV5-5 and TRBJ1-4): DAGVTQSPTHLIKTRGQQVTLRCSPISGHKSVSWYQQVLGQGPQFIFQYYEKEERGRGNFPDRFSARQFPNYSSELNVNALLLGDSALYLCASSLLTGGDEKLFFGSGTQLSVL.

V and J are TRBV9 and TRBJ2-7, with a possible D match to TRBD2 (6 bases). The V gene's germline CDR1 is SGDLS and CDR2 YYNGEE. The CDR3 is made up of 18 amino acids. V was clipped by 0 bases and J by 1 base, with 20 bases between them. CDR3 in DNA: TGTGCCAGCAGCGTAGCTGGGACGGGGGATTCCACATCCTACGAGCAGTACTTC. Amino acids: CASSVAGTGDSTSYEQYF.

This chain links TRBV30 with TRBJ2-5; D perhaps matches TRBD1 (5 bases). CDR1 and CDR2 (germline): GTSNPN, SVGIG (reference sequence). The CDR3 runs 12 residues. The ends were cut back, 4 bases at V and 0 bases at J, with 6 bases in the middle. The CDR3 loop reads CAWKDNQETQYF. The CDR3 DNA reads as TGTGCCTGGAAGGACAACCAAGAGACCCAGTACTTC.

The CDR3 DNA follows: TGCGCCAGCAGCCCTTCAGGGGTGGGCCGCTATGGCTACACCTTC. This translates into CASSPSGVGRYGYTF. The genes are TRBV4-1 and TRBJ1-2; tentatively, D is TRBD1 (6 bases). The CDR3 totals 15 residues. Trimming took 4 bases from V and 4 from J, leaving 16 bases between them. Germline CDR1 and CDR2: MGHRA and YSYEKL.